This T cell receptor (beta chain) was found in a study of blood T cell repertoires in COVID-19. Looking at the study overall: Donors in the United States, Italy and Spain gave samples during acute or convalescent COVID-19.

As handled by the study authors: For nucleated cells, counts were estimated from reference gene primer amplification. Produced via immunoSEQ multiplex PCR; TCRdb's table is partial and in-frame only. The V and J calls and the clone size are those of that table, but D and trimming were determined from the DNA. The repertoire includes about 180,000 clones, 80% to 90% of them detected once, and roughly 1.5% sits in the top ten. The junction had 6 bases not matched to a gene; V was cut back by 5 bases and J by 5 bases. CDR3 size: 14 residues. The germline CDR1 and CDR2 sequences are SGHTA and FQGNSA. The TCR comes from a woman in her 50s with acute or convalescent COVID-19. The rearrangement uses TRBV7-2 and TRBJ1-1; 9 bases match TRBD1. The specimen sequenced was peripheral blood. In nucleotides, the CDR3 is TGTGCCAGCAGCAGACAGGGGGAGGGGACTGAAGCTTTCTTT. As protein: CASSRQGEGTEAFF.